This TCR beta chain was sequenced for a study of OX40 agonist ivuxolimab in advanced cancers. With respect to the entire study: The costimulatory receptor OX40 (CD134) was targeted by ivuxolimab, a fully human IgG2 agonistic monoclonal antibody. Intravenous ivuxolimab was administered to patients every 2 weeks at six dose levels: 0.01, 0.1, 0.3, 1.5, 3 and 10 mg/kg. Among the approximately 54 dose-escalation patients, some 20 had hepatocellular carcinoma, approximately 15 melanoma, 9 renal cell carcinoma and 9 head and neck cancer. A male proportion of nearly 85% and a mean age of around 60 years, ranging from roughly 23 to 80, were recorded for the dose-escalation cohort. Prior anti-PD-1, anti-PD-L1 or anti-CTLA-4 therapy was permitted, and checkpoint inhibitors had been received by around 40% of dose-escalation patients. Partial responses occurred in three dose-escalation patients: two with cutaneous melanoma and one with hepatocellular carcinoma. Peripheral TCRbeta sequencing aimed to test whether ivuxolimab altered TCR sequence diversity and caused clonal T-cell expansion. The paper describes the monotherapy dose-escalation part (N = 52 patients) of the phase I trial of ivuxolimab.

Genomic DNA was extracted from sorted cells for sequencing of the TCRbeta CDR3 region. The immunoSEQ Assay was used for sequencing of TCRbeta CDR3 regions. This is the immuneACCESS table as TCRdb keeps it, with only in-frame sequences that have V and J called. A part of the clones is gone; compared with another copy, unresolved V genes explain less than half, and the rest is unexplained. For this sample the table gives 20,000 or so clones, of which roughly 88% were detected only once. Of the sample, 13% is held by the ten largest clones. Results and caveats for the whole study, not just this receptor: Low levels of normalized T-cell clonal expansion were also seen in some patients who did not respond. Clonal expansion of both CD4+ and CD8+ blood T cells was observed from baseline to week 6 at doses 0.1 to 3.0 mg/kg. After ivuxolimab, CD8+ T cells had more expanded clones than CD4+ T cells on average. The antigen specificity of the peripheral T cells that underwent clonal expansion was not determined. In the 0.1-3.0 mg/kg groups, partial responders were among the patients with the lowest normalized peripheral clonal expansion, particularly in CD8+ T cells.

The trial excluded patients who had a history of autoimmune disease or who were on systemic immunosuppression. Peripheral blood for TCR sequencing was drawn from every dose cohort at baseline, at cycle 4 day 1 and at cycle 7 day 1. Samples were obtained from an open-label, multicenter, first-in-human phase I dose-escalation trial of ivuxolimab. Adults with locally advanced or metastatic melanoma, renal cell carcinoma, hepatocellular carcinoma or head and neck squamous cell carcinoma were enrolled in the trial. Before TCR sequencing, CD4+ T cells and CD8+ T cells from peripheral blood were sorted into separate populations. With respect to this clone: The specificity of this receptor is unknown. Base-call qualities are not available, and no considerably larger clone is one nucleotide away.

CDR1 MGHRA and CDR2 YSYEKL were looked up in the germline V gene. The CDR3 has 17 amino acids, counting the end cysteine and phenylalanine. Of the read, only the CDR3 DNA is kept; its 51 bases are in frame from base 1. Trimming costs V 0 bases and J 4 bases, and their ends lie 16 bases apart. The TCR sequence derives from an adult with an advanced solid tumor such as melanoma, head and neck, liver or kidney cancer. The source material was CD4+ or CD8+ T cells sorted from blood, sampled in a trial of the OX40 agonist ivuxolimab. The rearranged segments are TRBV4-1 and TRBJ2-1; the D segment might be TRBD1 or TRBD2, since each matches 5 bases. For the CDR3, the sequence is CASSQDLGRAAYNEQFF. DNA sequence: TGCGCCAGCAGCCAAGATCTGGGGCGGGCAGCTTACAATGAGCAGTTCTTC.